Listed here are 11 T cell receptor beta chains from one sample, sequenced in a study of T cell clones after liver transplantation. Here immunoSEQ multiplex PCR was the method, and the copy in TCRdb shows in-frame clones only, minus some. The sample consists of around 100,000 clones, about 80% of them appearing once. Source: CD4+ T cells from blood, taken approximately 43 months after liver transplant. Receptors originate from a human patient who received a liver transplant. These T cells may partly come from the graft donor.

The J gene is TRBJ2-2, the V gene TRBV5-1; no clear D gene. Looked up from germline, CDR1 is SGHRS and CDR2 is YFSETQ. This CDR3 has 14 residues. V was clipped by 1 base and J by 6 bases, with 10 bases between them. CDR3 region: CASSLLPVSGELFF. The CDR3 DNA reads TGCGCCAGCAGCTTGCTACCGGTATCCGGGGAGCTGTTTTTT.

Only one count was recorded for this clone. This chain connects TRBV5-1 to TRBJ2-3, with a tentative D call TRBD2 (5 bases). Germline CDR1 reads SGHRS; CDR2 reads YFSETQ. The V end lost 6 bases, the J end lost 3 bases, and 17 bases lay between the germline ends. The length of the CDR3 is 15 residues. The CDR3 protein is CASTPGSGQTDTQYF. The CDR3, as DNA: TGCGCCAGCACCCCTGGGAGTGGGCAAACAGATACGCAGTATTTT.

J is TRBJ1-5 and V is TRBV10-3, with 9 bases lining up with TRBD1. The V gene end was trimmed by 6 bases and the J gene end by 1 base; junction bases not matched to a gene: 1. CDR1 ENHRY and CDR2 SYGVKD come from the germline V gene. The CDR3 sequence is 14 residues long. The CDR3 region has the DNA TGTGCCATCAGAGGGACAGGGAGCAATCAGCCCCAGCATTTT. This translates into CAIRGTGSNQPQHF.

This chain connects TRBV7-8 to TRBJ1-5; the D gene is possibly TRBD1 (6 bases). The CDR3 has 14 residues. V dropped 7 bases and J dropped 3 bases, with 13 bases sitting between them. The germline CDR1 and CDR2 sequences are SGHVS and FQNEAQ. In DNA, the CDR3 is TGTGCCAGCAACCCGGACAGCCTCAATCAGCCCCAGCATTTT. This codes for CASNPDSLNQPQHF.

The chain employs TRBV30 and TRBJ2-1, with 14 bases fitting TRBD2. CDR1 is GTSNPN, CDR2 SVGIG, per germline (reference sequence). This CDR3 is built from 17 residues. Germline trimming cut 1 base from V and 5 bases from J; bases unmatched to any gene: 7. CDR3 DNA sequence: TGTGCCTGGAGTGGGACTAGCGGGAGGCGGGGACACAATGAGCAGTTCTTC. Residues: CAWSGTSGRRGHNEQFF.

This chain uses TRBV27 with TRBJ2-2; the D is unclear. Germline V gives CDR1 MNHEY, CDR2 SMNVEV (reference sequence). The length of the CDR3 is 13 residues. The V end lost 1 base, the J end lost 6 bases, and 6 bases lay between the germline ends. CDR3 in DNA: TGTGCCAGCAGTTTATATGGGTCCGGGGAGCTGTTTTTT. The encoded protein is CASSLYGSGELFF.

V usage is TRBV25-1 and J usage is TRBJ2-2; 9 bases align to TRBD1. CDR3 length: 13 amino acids. J was trimmed by 4 bases and V by 6 bases; bases with no gene match: 0. Germline V CDR1 and CDR2: MGHDK, SYGVNS. The CDR3 nucleotides read TGTGCCAGCAGGACAGGGGGCACCGGGGAGCTGTTTTTT. It codes for CASRTGGTGELFF.

The rearrangement joins TRBV6-1 to TRBJ2-1; D not resolved. There are 10 residues in the CDR3. Per germline, CDR1 MNHNS and CDR2 SASEGT. CDR3 DNA: TGTCGGCCTGAGGTGGATGAGCAGTTCTTC. Residues: CRPEVDEQFF.

The rearrangement links TRBV2 to TRBJ2-5; unclear D gene. In germline, CDR1 is SNHLY, CDR2 FYNNEI. CDR3 length: 14 amino acids. V was clipped by 6 bases and J by 3 bases, with 14 bases between them. CDR3 sequence: CASRSSYTKETQYF. CDR3 sequence (DNA): TGTGCCAGCAGGAGTAGCTACACTAAAGAGACCCAGTACTTC.

V and J are TRBV5-3 and TRBJ2-3; D uncertain. TRBV5-3 is classed as an ORF, of uncertain function. V lost 0 bases and J lost 1, with 12 bases in between. The CDR3 loop spans 16 amino acids. As DNA, the CDR3 is TGTGCCAGAAGCTTGGAGGCAGCCCTCGGCACAGATACGCAGTATTTT. Residues: CARSLEAALGTDTQYF.

This chain uses TRBV27 with TRBJ1-1; possibly TRBD1 for D (5 bases). With 2 bases removed from V and 4 bases from J, the gap between germline ends came to 11 bases. In germline, CDR1 is MNHEY, CDR2 SMNVEV (reference sequence). This CDR3 spans 14 amino acids. The DNA of the CDR3 is TGTGCCAGCAGTTTAGAGGGGAGAAGCACTGAAGCTTTCTTT. This translates into CASSLEGRSTEAFF.